The 10 T cell receptor beta chains listed next were all sequenced from one sample in a study of human T cells and chemical hapten exposure. Each CDR3 protein gets one entry after TCRdb re-called the RACE reads with MiXCR. The sample yields about 55,000 distinct CDR3 sequences, 9.5% to 10% seen once. Specified time point: patch test 2, 6 weeks after DPC sensitization. Treatment: therapeutic diphenylcyclopropenone sensitization with weekly scalp DPC. Sequenced here: whole blood, sampled in connection with sensitization to the hapten diphenylcyclopropenone (DPC). The receptors come from a woman aged 50 to 65 with alopecia areata. Some clones in this sample may be carry-over from other donors' samples.

The chain carries TRBV20-1 and TRBJ2-7; D possibly uses TRBD1 or TRBD2 (5 bases each). The CDR3 spans 11 residues. CDR1 is DFQATT and CDR2 is SNEGSKA in the germline V gene (reference sequence). With 3 bases removed from V and 6 bases from J, the gap between germline ends came to 9 bases. The chain's CDR3 is CSARRGPEQYF. CDR3 DNA sequence: TGCAGTGCTAGGAGGGGCCCCGAGCAGTACTTC.

This clonotype was recorded many times. The chain combines TRBV15 with TRBJ2-3; D perhaps matches TRBD1 (5 bases). The CDR3 runs to 13 residues. The V gene lost 2 bases and the J gene lost 8 bases, with 11 bases spanning the gap. Germline CDR1 reads LNHNV; CDR2 reads YYDKDF (reference sequence). The CDR3 nucleotides read TGTGCCACCAGCAGACCACTTCAGGGTACGCAGTATTTT. It is translated as CATSRPLQGTQYF.

This clonotype was observed a handful of times. The CDR3 nucleotides read TGTGCCAGCTCACCCGCCAGGGAAGAGCAGTACTTC. Translated, it gives CASSPAREEQYF. The chain couples TRBV18 to TRBJ2-7; D possibly corresponds to TRBD1 (5 bases). CDR3 length: 12 residues. With 3 bases removed from V and 7 bases from J, the gap between germline ends came to 10 bases. In germline, CDR1 is KGHSH, CDR2 LQKENI.

This clonotype was detected ten times or more. The rearrangement uses TRBV27 and TRBJ1-6; D might be TRBD1 (5 bases). This CDR3 spans 15 amino acids. Trimming stripped 5 bases from V and 10 bases from J, with 18 bases between. Per germline, CDR1 MNHEY and CDR2 SMNVEV (reference sequence). CDR3 nucleotide sequence: TGTGCCAGCAGTCCCTTATGGAGGGGTGACTCACCCCTCCACTTT. Translated, it gives CASSPLWRGDSPLHF.

This clonotype has a count of ten or more. The chain is built from TRBV19 and TRBJ1-5; the D is unclear. V was pared by 1 base and J by 6 bases, with 10 bases between. Germline V lookup: CDR1 LNHDA, CDR2 SQIVND (reference sequence). This CDR3 contains 14 residues. CDR3 nucleotides: TGTGCCAGTAGTATAGGTTGGGCACCTCAGCCCCAGCATTTT. Its protein product is CASSIGWAPQPQHF.

There are a few counts of this clonotype. This sequence joins TRBV5-1 and TRBJ2-3; 9 bases fit TRBD2. Per germline, CDR1 SGHRS and CDR2 YFSETQ. The CDR3 contains 16 residues. Trimming at V came to 4 bases and at J to 0 bases, leaving 6 bases not matched to a gene. CDR3 in amino acids: CASSPHSGGSTDTQYF. DNA of the CDR3: TGCGCCAGCAGCCCCCATAGCGGGGGAAGCACAGATACGCAGTATTTT.

A few counts support this clonotype. The V and J genes are TRBV28 and TRBJ2-7; a possible D gene is TRBD1 (6 bases). V was trimmed by 6 bases and J by 6 bases, leaving 15 bases between them. Germline CDR1 and CDR2: MDHEN and SYDVKM. The CDR3 has 13 residues. The CDR3 region has the DNA TGTGCCAGCAGGAGATCAGGGGAAGGCGAGCAGTACTTC. Its protein product is CASRRSGEGEQYF.

This clonotype occurred many times. The gene calls are TRBV27 and TRBJ2-2; a weak D match, TRBD1 (6 bases). Trimming took off 6 bases at V and 5 bases at J, with 7 bases between the two ends. CDR1 is MNHEY and CDR2 is SMNVEV in the germline V gene (reference sequence). CDR3 length equals 12 residues. DNA of the CDR3: TGTGCCAGCAGCAGGGGAACCGGGGAGCTGTTTTTT. This sequence encodes CASSRGTGELFF.

This clonotype was counted between two and nine times. The V call is TRBV12-3 or TRBV12-4, the J call TRBJ1-1; D is possibly TRBD1 (5 bases). V was shortened by 3 bases and J by 3 bases, with 8 bases between the two germline ends. The length of the CDR3 is 13 residues. The CDR3 sequence: CASSFSGDTEAFF. The DNA of the CDR3 is TGTGCCAGCAGTTTTTCGGGGGACACTGAAGCTTTCTTT.

This clonotype appeared a few times. The chain links TRBV20-1 to TRBJ2-2; D not certain. CDR3 length: 15 residues. Germline loops: CDR1 DFQATT, CDR2 SNEGSKA (reference sequence). Trimming took 2 bases from V and 2 from J, leaving 12 bases between them. The chain's CDR3 is CSARRPGLNTGELFF. CDR3 DNA sequence: TGCAGTGCTAGACGTCCGGGTCTTAACACCGGGGAGCTGTTTTTT.